This is a list of T cell receptor beta chains from one sample in a study of OX40 agonist ivuxolimab in advanced cancers. Sequencing was performed with immunoSEQ multiplex PCR; in TCRdb, only in-frame clones are kept and a portion is missing. The data show tens of thousands of clones, approximately 80% seen once. Sequencing used CD4+ or CD8+ T cells sorted from blood, obtained in a trial of the OX40 agonist ivuxolimab. The source of these receptors is an adult with an advanced solid tumor such as melanoma, head and neck, liver or kidney cancer. Both conserved end residues are part of each CDR3. The D gene is left open where the match is weak. Size is stated for part of the rows, as once, few or many counts, or as a class when the clone is expanded.

>TRBV4-2|TRBD2|few|TRBJ2-3
TGTGCCAGCAGCCAAGATCGGCAGGGACTAGGCTCTAGCACAGATACGCAGTATTTT
CASSQDRQGLGSSTDTQYF
>TRBV9|-|once|TRBJ2-1
TGTGCCAGCAGCGCCCCCCAGGGGGGAGGTACCAATGAGCAGTTCTTC
CASSAPQGGGTNEQFF
>TRBV6-5|-|-|TRBJ2-7
TGTGCCAGCAGCCCCAGGGCCTACTACGAGCAGTACTTC
CASSPRAYYEQYF
>TRBV19|TRBD1|once|TRBJ2-1
TGTGCCAGTAGTCTGAAGGGGGCCTCCTACAATGAGCAGTTCTTC
CASSLKGASYNEQFF
>TRBV29-1|-|-|TRBJ1-3
TGCAGCGCCGAGGACAACTCTGGAAACACCATATATTTT
CSAEDNSGNTIYF
>TRBV10-3|TRBD2|-|TRBJ2-5
TGTGCCATCGGGGGGGAGGAGACCCAGTACTTC
CAIGGEETQYF
>TRBV5-6|-|-|TRBJ1-6
TGTGCCAGCAGCTTGTGGGGTGGTAATTCACCCCTCCACTTT
CASSLWGGNSPLHF
>TRBV10-2|-|-|TRBJ1-6
TGCGCCAGCAGTGAGCCCCGGGTGATTGGGGAAATCTATAATTCACCCCTCCACTTT
CASSEPRVIGEIYNSPLHF
>TRBV6-5|TRBD2|-|TRBJ2-7
TGTGCCAGCAGTTACAAGTACGGGACTAGCGGTTACGAGCAGTACTTC
CASSYKYGTSGYEQYF
>TRBV10-1|TRBD2|-|TRBJ2-4
TGCGCCAGCAGTGAGTCGGGGACTAGCGGGAGGAAACAGTACTTC
CASSESGTSGRKQYF